This TCR beta chain was observed in a study of Graves' ophthalmopathy and Graves' hyperthyroidism. Transcripts of RNA were the source for amplifying TCR beta CDR3 regions. First-round RT-PCR employed HTBI primers, with a second-round multiplex PCR after it. Using its own MiXCR run on the multiplex PCR reads, TCRdb lists one record per CDR3 protein. The data show around 1,000,000 distinct CDR3 sequences, with less than 45% seen just once and around 10% held by the top ten. This clonotype was picked up one time. The target antigen is unknown. Overall study findings and caveats: Also, most clonotypes expanded in the thyroid above 0.001 frequency appeared in blood.

The germline CDR1 and CDR2 sequences are LNHNV and YYDKDF (reference sequence). CDR3 length: 14 amino acids. Trimming stripped 7 bases from V and 3 bases from J, with 13 bases between. Excluded were patients with other autoimmune diseases, uncontrolled infections, pregnancy or lactation. The source of this sequence is an adult man with Graves' hyperthyroidism. The chain employs TRBV15 and TRBJ2-1; the D is unclear. Material for sequencing was peripheral blood or thyroid tissue (not recorded which). Here the CDR3 DNA reads TGTGCCACCAAGTTAGTGTCGCTCTACAATGAGCAGTTCTTC. Translating gives CATKLVSLYNEQFF.